This entry concerns a single T cell receptor (beta chain). This CDR3 comprises 17 residues. Germline loops: CDR1 SQVTM, CDR2 ANQGSEA. With 5 bases removed from V and 3 bases from J, the gap between germline ends came to 24 bases. The data derive from a study of shared clonotypes between healthy human individuals. TCRdb's table, derived via immunoSEQ multiplex PCR, lists solely in-frame clones and lacks some. The sample includes approximately 2,300,000 clones, about nine tenths of them seen just once. Specimen: naive CD4+ T cells from PBMCs. Regarding subset: CD45RA+ positively selected. This receptor was taken from a man between 18 and 35 years old in good health. Some clones in this sample may be carry-over from other donors' samples. The rearrangement joins TRBV29-1 to TRBJ2-3; no firm D call. In DNA, the CDR3 is TGCAGCGTTCCGGGCCCTGCACAGACTGGTGAGACAGATACGCAGTATTTT. Translated: CSVPGPAQTGETDTQYF.